The 8 T cell receptor beta chains given below trace back to one sample, sequenced in a study of Ad26.COV2.S vaccination and SARS-CoV-2 variants. Treatment described: 15 to 20 received Ad26.COV2.S at low or high dose, single or two shots; about 5 received placebo; per-sample allocation not given. Each sample was drawn 63 days after the first injection (of vaccine or placebo). The assay was immunoSEQ multiplex PCR, and TCRdb's table has in-frame clones only and misses some. The sample shows just over 350,000 clones, about 85% of them seen only once. The material sequenced was peripheral blood, taken in a trial of Ad26.COV2.S vaccine versus placebo. These TCRs come from a person aged 18-65 years who received the Ad26.COV2.S COVID-19 vaccine or a placebo.

The V and J genes are TRBV19 and TRBJ1-2, with D maybe TRBD1 (6 bases). Germline V gene data show CDR1 as LNHDA and CDR2 as SQIVND (reference sequence). Trimming took 2 bases from V and 5 from J, leaving 12 bases between them. This CDR3 region has 14 residues. This chain's CDR3 is CASSIRGQTYGYTF. Written as DNA, the CDR3 is TGTGCCAGTAGTATACGGGGGCAGACTTATGGCTACACCTTC. Full variable domain (outside the CDR3, taken from reference TRBV19 and TRBJ1-2): DGGITQSPKYLFRKEGQNVTLSCEQNLNHDAMYWYRQDPGQGLRLIYYSQIVNDFQKGDIAEGYSVSREKKESFPLTVTSAQKNPTAFYLCASSIRGQTYGYTFGSGTRLTVV.

J is TRBJ2-1 and V is TRBV5-4, with D unresolved. The CDR3 runs to 18 residues. CDR1 is SGHNT, CDR2 YYREEE, per germline (reference sequence). V lost 5 bases and J 4 bases, leaving 25 bases between the germline ends. This CDR3 reads CASRTQTTAIRSYNEQFF. DNA of the CDR3: TGTGCCAGCAGGACGCAAACCACAGCCATTCGAAGTTACAATGAGCAGTTCTTC.

The gene calls are TRBV5-5 and TRBJ2-7; tentatively, D is TRBD1 (5 bases). Trimming took off 0 bases at V and 3 bases at J, with 10 bases between the two ends. The CDR3 is 14 residues long. Per the germline V gene, CDR1 is SGHKS and CDR2 is YYEKEE (reference sequence). The DNA of the CDR3 is TGTGCCAGCAGCTTGGTAGACAGCGACTACGAGCAGTACTTC. Amino acid sequence: CASSLVDSDYEQYF.

DNA for the CDR3: TGCGCCAGCAGCCAAGATCCTAGCGGGACCCACTACGAGCAGTACTTC. Translated, it gives CASSQDPSGTHYEQYF. The rearrangement uses TRBV4-3 and TRBJ2-7, with 9 bases that match TRBD2. Germline V gene lookup returns CDR1 LGHNA and CDR2 YSLEER. This CDR3 region has 16 residues. J gave up 3 bases and V 0 bases, and 6 bases lay outside the gene matches.

V usage is TRBV4-3 and J usage is TRBJ2-7, with a possible D match to TRBD2 (5 bases). CDR1 and CDR2 (germline): LGHNA, YSLEER. This CDR3 has 15 amino acids. V shed 0 bases and J shed 0 bases, with 9 bases lying between them. CDR3 sequence (DNA): TGCGCCAGCAGCCAAGAGGCCGGGGTCTCCTACGAGCAGTACTTC. Encoded protein: CASSQEAGVSYEQYF.

J is TRBJ2-7 and V is TRBV29-1; perhaps TRBD2 as D (5 bases). Per the germline V gene, CDR1 is SQVTM and CDR2 is ANQGSEA. The CDR3 runs to 13 residues. The V end was cut by 7 bases, the J end by 6 bases, with 19 bases between. The CDR3, as DNA: TGCAGCGGGAAAGTGGGGAGAAGCGGCGAGCAGTACTTC. It encodes CSGKVGRSGEQYF.

V and J are TRBV4-3 and TRBJ2-1; the D gene is possibly TRBD2 (6 bases). The CDR3 contains 17 residues. Germline V CDR1 and CDR2: LGHNA, YSLEER. Trimming took off 0 bases at V and 0 bases at J, with 12 bases between the two ends. The CDR3 here is CASSQETRGSSYNEQFF. CDR3 bases: TGCGCCAGCAGCCAAGAAACACGGGGGAGCTCCTACAATGAGCAGTTCTTC.

This rearrangement joins TRBV21-1 to TRBJ2-2; the D call TRBD2 from the table was never checked on the DNA. TRBV21-1 is given as a pseudogene. The CDR3 runs to 18 residues. Here the CDR3 DNA reads TGTGCCAGCAGCAAAGCGAGGGTGGACGGAGGAGGCACCGGGGAGCTGTTTTTT. This encodes CASSKARVDGGGTGELFF.